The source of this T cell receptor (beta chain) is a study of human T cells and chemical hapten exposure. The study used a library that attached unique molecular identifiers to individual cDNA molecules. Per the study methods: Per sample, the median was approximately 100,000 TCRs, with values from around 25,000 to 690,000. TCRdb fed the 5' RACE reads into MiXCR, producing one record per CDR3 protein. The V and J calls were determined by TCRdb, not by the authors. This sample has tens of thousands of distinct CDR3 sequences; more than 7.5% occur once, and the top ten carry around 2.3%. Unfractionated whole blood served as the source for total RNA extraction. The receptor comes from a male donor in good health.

The CDR3 DNA is TGCAGTGCCATGATAGCGGGGAGTTCCTACGAGCAGTACTTC. Amino acid sequence: CSAMIAGSSYEQYF. The chain joins TRBV20-1 to TRBJ2-7; the match to TRBD2 covers 8 bases. The CDR3 has 14 amino acids. V gave up 6 bases and J gave up 1 base; unmatched junction bases: 8. The germline V gene encodes CDR1 DFQATT and CDR2 SNEGSKA (reference sequence).